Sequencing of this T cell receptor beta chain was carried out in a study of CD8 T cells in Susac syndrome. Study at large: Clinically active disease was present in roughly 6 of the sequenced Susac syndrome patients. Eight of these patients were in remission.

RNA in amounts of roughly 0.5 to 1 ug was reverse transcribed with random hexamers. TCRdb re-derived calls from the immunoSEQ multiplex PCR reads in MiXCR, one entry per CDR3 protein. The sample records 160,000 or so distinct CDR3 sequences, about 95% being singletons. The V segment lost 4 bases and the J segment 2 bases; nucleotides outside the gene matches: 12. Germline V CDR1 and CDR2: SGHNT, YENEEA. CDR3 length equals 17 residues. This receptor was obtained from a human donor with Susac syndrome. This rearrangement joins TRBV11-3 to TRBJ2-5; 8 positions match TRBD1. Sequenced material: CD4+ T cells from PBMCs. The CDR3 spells CASSSGFLNRGQETQYF. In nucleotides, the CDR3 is TGTGCCAGCAGCTCTGGGTTTCTCAACAGGGGGCAAGAGACCCAGTACTTC.